This TCR beta chain was sequenced in a study of cytomegalovirus exposure and HLA in healthy donors. The PCR made use of 60 Vbeta and 13 Jbeta primers. The authors' processing: Later reanalysis found about 80 million unique TCR beta chains, roughly 10 million of them shared. Repertoires were generated with immunoSEQ multiplex PCR, while TCRdb's copy carries only in-frame clones and drops some. For V, J and clone size, that table is used; D and trimming come from the DNA. The table includes 55,000 to 80,000 clones, more than 70% detected once. The sample holds one count of this clone. The antigen remains undetermined. Study conclusions and caveats: For presence/absence analyses, sequencing depth was assumed to be roughly uniform across donors. In a later analysis, TCR beta V- and J-gene trimming was associated with a missense DCLRE1C variant.

The CDR3 consists of 17 residues. Trimming cost V 3 bases and J 0 bases; bases outside gene matches: 7. The germline gives CDR1 SEHNR, CDR2 FQNEAQ (reference sequence). The TCR comes from a woman in her thirties or forties in good health and CMV-seropositive. The V call is TRBV7-9, the J call TRBJ2-2; 7 positions agree with TRBD2. The sequencing input was PBMCs. CDR3 sequence reads: CASSFPTSAANTGELFF. The DNA for the CDR3 is TGTGCCAGCAGCTTTCCCACTAGCGCGGCGAACACCGGGGAGCTGTTTTTT.